This entry lists 30 T cell receptor beta chains sequenced from one sample in a study of OX40 agonist ivuxolimab in advanced cancers. Sequencing used immunoSEQ multiplex PCR; TCRdb keeps in-frame clones, though not all of them. This table holds almost 50,000 clones, under 90% found once. The source was CD4+ or CD8+ T cells sorted from blood, collected in a trial of the OX40 agonist ivuxolimab. These receptors were taken from an adult with an advanced solid tumor such as melanoma, head and neck, liver or kidney cancer.

The rearrangement uses TRBV30 and TRBJ2-5; TRBD1 matches at 7 bases. The germline V gene has CDR1 GTSNPN and CDR2 SVGIG (reference sequence). Trimming took 0 bases from V and 5 from J; bases not matched to a gene: 3. The CDR3 length is 13 residues. CDR3 in amino acids: CAWSVFRGETQYF. CDR3 nucleotides: TGTGCCTGGAGTGTTTTCAGGGGGGAGACCCAGTACTTC.

The chain uses TRBV7-2 and TRBJ2-1, with D perhaps TRBD1 (7 bases). The CDR3 is 15 amino acids. V was clipped by 5 bases and J by 3 bases, with 14 bases between them. Germline CDR1 is SGHTA and CDR2 is FQGNSA. CDR3 region: CASSQAGGYYNEQFF. For the CDR3, the DNA is TGTGCCAGCAGCCAGGCAGGGGGGTACTACAATGAGCAGTTCTTC. The full variable domain, rest sourced from reference TRBV7-2 and TRBJ2-1, is GAGVSQSPSNKVTEKGKDVELRCDPISGHTALYWYRQSLGQGLEFLIYFQGNSAPDKSGLPSDRFSAERTGGSVSTLTIQRTQQEDSAVYLCASSQAGGYYNEQFFGPGTRLTVL.

Only one count was recorded for this clone. The chain is built from TRBV7-2 and TRBJ2-7; D is possibly TRBD2 (5 bases). This CDR3 is built from 15 residues. Deletions cut 5 bases from V and 2 bases from J, with 16 bases between. Germline values: CDR1 SGHTA, CDR2 FQGNSA. For the CDR3, the DNA is TGTGCCAGCAGCCCCTTTGGGAGCGGCCCCTACGAGCAGTACTTC. Protein: CASSPFGSGPYEQYF. Based on the CDR3 plus reference TRBV7-2 and TRBJ2-7, the full variable domain is GAGVSQSPSNKVTEKGKDVELRCDPISGHTALYWYRQSLGQGLEFLIYFQGNSAPDKSGLPSDRFSAERTGGSVSTLTIQRTQQEDSAVYLCASSPFGSGPYEQYFGPGTRLTVT.

This chain links TRBV30 with TRBJ2-5, with 9 bases identical to TRBD1. Trimming took 3 bases from V and 5 from J; bases not matched to a gene: 10. The CDR3 spans 15 residues. From germline, CDR1 is GTSNPN and CDR2 SVGIG (reference sequence). The CDR3 is CAWRTPGQGQETQYF. The CDR3, as DNA: TGTGCCTGGAGAACCCCGGGACAGGGTCAGGAGACCCAGTACTTC.

The DNA for the CDR3 is TGTGCCAGCAGTGAAGTGACCTCAGAGTGGGAGACCCAGTACTTC. Amino acids: CASSEVTSEWETQYF. V gene TRBV6-1 combines with J gene TRBJ2-5, with D unresolved. Germline loops: CDR1 MNHNS, CDR2 SASEGT. This CDR3 region has 15 residues. Trimming pared 1 base from V and 5 bases from J, leaving 14 bases between.

V is TRBV5-6 and J is TRBJ1-1, with D maybe TRBD1 (5 bases). The germline V gene encodes CDR1 SGHDT and CDR2 YYEEEE. The CDR3 loop spans 15 amino acids. V dropped 0 bases and J dropped 0 bases, with 9 bases sitting between them. The CDR3 spells CASSLERGLNTEAFF. The CDR3 DNA reads as TGTGCCAGCAGCTTGGAACGGGGCCTGAACACTGAAGCTTTCTTT. Looking up the rest from reference TRBV5-6 and TRBJ1-1 gives the full variable domain: DAGVTQSPTHLIKTRGQQVTLRCSPKSGHDTVSWYQQALGQGPQFIFQYYEEEERQRGNFPDRFSGHQFPNYSSELNVNALLLGDSALYLCASSLERGLNTEAFFGQGTRLTVV.

The chain couples TRBV11-2 to TRBJ2-5; maybe TRBD1 (6 bases). The CDR3 is 14 amino acids. V lost 0 bases, J lost 3 bases, and 8 bases lay in between. CDR1 and CDR2 from the germline V gene are SGHAT and FQNNGV. CDR3 bases: TGTGCCAGCAGCTTAGATAGGACAGAAGAGACCCAGTACTTC. Encoded protein: CASSLDRTEETQYF.

V is TRBV7-6 and J is TRBJ2-3; D ambiguous. This CDR3 has 12 residues. Germline lookup yields CDR1 SGHVS and CDR2 FNYEAQ. With 5 bases removed from V and 4 bases from J, the gap between germline ends came to 7 bases. CDR3 sequence (DNA): TGTGCCAGCAGCCCAGGTTCAGATACGCAGTATTTT. Translating gives CASSPGSDTQYF.

The rearrangement joins TRBV4-1 to TRBJ1-1; weak D call: TRBD1 (5 bases). The CDR3 sequence is 14 residues long. Trimming took 1 base from V and 1 from J, leaving 7 bases between them. The germline V gene encodes CDR1 MGHRA and CDR2 YSYEKL. The CDR3 region is CASSQVQGNTEAFF. The DNA of the CDR3 is TGCGCCAGCAGCCAAGTCCAGGGGAACACTGAAGCTTTCTTT.

This sequence joins TRBV4-1 and TRBJ2-1; TRBD2 matches at 7 bases. Germline values: CDR1 MGHRA, CDR2 YSYEKL. V lost 1 base, J lost 8 bases, and 8 bases stayed unmatched. The CDR3 runs 15 residues. The CDR3 DNA is TGCGCCAGCAGCCAAGGGCCAGCGGGAAAGGATGAGCAGTTCTTC. It codes for CASSQGPAGKDEQFF.

Of note for this clone: At one of its ends the junction is not consistent with the germline gene, which may arise from a read error. The chain recombines TRBV7-7 with TRBJ2-2; D might be TRBD1 (7 bases). The germline V gene has CDR1 SSHAT and CDR2 FNYEAQ (reference sequence). The CDR3 sequence is 14 residues long. CDR3 in DNA: TGTGCTAGCAGCAGGGGGGCTAACACCGGGGAGCTGTTTTTT. Encoded protein: CASSRGANTGELFF.

CDR3 nucleotide sequence: TGTGCCAGCAGTCGAGCGGGAGGATTTGACATTCAGTACTTC. Protein product: CASSRAGGFDIQYF. The chain carries TRBV6-5 and TRBJ2-4; 9 bases match TRBD2. V shed 5 bases and J 8 bases; nucleotides not matched to a gene: 7. CDR1 MNHEY and CDR2 SVGAGI come from the germline V gene. The CDR3 extends over 14 amino acids.

The chain couples TRBV12-5 to TRBJ2-1; TRBD2 matches at 7 bases. Germline CDR1 is LGHNT and CDR2 is FRNRAP. CDR3 size: 17 residues. J lost 5 bases, V lost 3 bases, and 13 bases had no gene match. The CDR3 loop is CASGLWPGEGGNNEQFF. In DNA, the CDR3 is TGTGCTAGTGGTTTATGGCCCGGGGAGGGAGGCAACAATGAGCAGTTCTTC.

This clone was observed once. The V call is TRBV5-4, the J call TRBJ2-1, with TRBD2 identical over 14 bases. Trimming removed 2 bases from V and 9 bases from J; junction bases left unmatched: 4. This CDR3 has 15 amino acids. The germline CDR1 and CDR2 sequences are SGHNT and YYREEE (reference sequence). The CDR3 region has the DNA TGTGCCAGCAGCTTAGGACTAGCGGGAGGATCTGAGCAGTTCTTC. This codes for CASSLGLAGGSEQFF.

The V gene is TRBV10-3, the J gene TRBJ2-3; D could derive from TRBD1 or TRBD2 (7 bases each). The CDR3 has 13 amino acids. In germline, CDR1 is ENHRY, CDR2 SYGVKD. The V and J ends lost 10 bases and 0 bases respectively, with 11 bases between them. The CDR3 DNA is TGTGCCACAGGGGGGGAAAGCACAGATACGCAGTATTTT. Amino acids: CATGGESTDTQYF.

The rearrangement uses TRBV9 and TRBJ2-5; 8 bases align to TRBD1. Germline lookup yields CDR1 SGDLS and CDR2 YYNGEE. There are 14 residues in the CDR3. Losses at the gene ends were 3 bases for V and 4 bases for J; bases not matched to a gene: 5. CDR3 loop: CASSASGGSETQYF. CDR3 coding DNA: TGTGCCAGCAGCGCCTCAGGGGGCTCAGAGACCCAGTACTTC.

V is TRBV29-1 and J is TRBJ2-7; the D call may be TRBD1 or TRBD2 (5 bases each). Trimming pared 1 base from V and 3 bases from J, leaving 16 bases between. The CDR3 runs to 15 residues. Germline CDR1 is SQVTM and CDR2 is ANQGSEA. The CDR3: CSVEVPLQGVYEQYF. The CDR3, as DNA: TGCAGCGTTGAAGTACCTTTGCAGGGAGTCTACGAGCAGTACTTC.

This chain joins TRBV5-1 and TRBJ2-1; 7 nucleotides align to TRBD1. CDR1 is SGHRS and CDR2 is YFSETQ in the germline V gene. With 4 bases clipped from V and 6 bases from J, the junction kept 13 bases outside the gene matches. This CDR3 comprises 16 residues. The CDR3 DNA follows: TGCGCCAGCAGCCCGGCTGGTGACAGGGTGGGCAATGAGCAGTTCTTC. This codes for CASSPAGDRVGNEQFF.

This clone showed up just once. CDR3 coding DNA: TGTGCCAGTAGTAAGACCGGGACAGGTCGGACCTACGAGCAGTACTTC. Amino acids: CASSKTGTGRTYEQYF. The chain links TRBV19 to TRBJ2-7, with 8 nucleotides matching TRBD1. Germline lookup yields CDR1 LNHDA and CDR2 SQIVND (reference sequence). The CDR3 covers 16 residues. The V gene end was trimmed by 4 bases and the J gene end by 2 bases; junction bases not matched to a gene: 10.

The chain joins TRBV28 to TRBJ2-7; 11 positions agree with TRBD2. The CDR3 contains 17 residues. J gave up 2 bases and V 0 bases, and 6 bases lay outside the gene matches. Germline V gene data show CDR1 as MDHEN and CDR2 as SYDVKM. As DNA, the CDR3 is TGTGCCAGCAGTTTATGGGCTAGCGGGAGGCCCACCTACGAGCAGTACTTC. Protein sequence: CASSLWASGRPTYEQYF.

The chain combines TRBV18 with TRBJ2-1; TRBD2 aligns across 7 bases. The germline V gene has CDR1 KGHSH and CDR2 LQKENI. J lost 8 bases, V lost 6 bases, and 16 bases had no gene match. This CDR3 has 16 amino acids. CDR3 loop: CASSRSGTTIQDEQFF. The CDR3 nucleotides read TGTGCCAGCTCGCGCTCCGGGACTACCATCCAGGATGAGCAGTTCTTC.

The rearrangement links TRBV30 to TRBJ2-1; D unresolved. Looked up from germline, CDR1 is GTSNPN and CDR2 is SVGIG (reference sequence). The CDR3 spans 13 residues. Trimming stripped 7 bases from V and 0 bases from J, with 10 bases between. CDR3 residues: CAYDLSSYNEQFF. Written as DNA, the CDR3 is TGTGCCTATGACTTAAGCTCCTACAATGAGCAGTTCTTC.

CDR3 residues: CASSVGILISGNTIYF. The CDR3 DNA sequence: TGTGCCAGTAGTGTCGGGATTTTAATCTCTGGAAACACCATATATTTT. The genes are TRBV19 and TRBJ1-3; D gene ambiguous. Trimming pared 5 bases from V and 0 bases from J, leaving 14 bases between. There are 16 residues in the CDR3. Germline loops: CDR1 LNHDA, CDR2 SQIVND (reference sequence). Full variable domain (missing parts from reference TRBV19 and TRBJ1-3): DGGITQSPKYLFRKEGQNVTLSCEQNLNHDAMYWYRQDPGQGLRLIYYSQIVNDFQKGDIAEGYSVSREKKESFPLTVTSAQKNPTAFYLCASSVGILISGNTIYFGEGSWLTVV.

The CDR3 region has the DNA TGTGCCAGCAGCGGCAGCGCCTCGGGAGATACGCAGTATTTT. Translation: CASSGSASGDTQYF. V and J are TRBV7-7 and TRBJ2-3; D not resolved. Trimming cost V 5 bases and J 5 bases, with 14 bases left between them. This CDR3 region has 14 residues. The germline V gene encodes CDR1 SSHAT and CDR2 FNYEAQ (reference sequence).

This clone was found once. The V and J genes are TRBV27 and TRBJ1-5; no firm D call. The CDR3 spans 17 residues. CDR1 is MNHEY, CDR2 SMNVEV, per germline (reference sequence). The V end was cut by 5 bases, the J end by 1 base, with 18 bases between. The CDR3 loop is CASSPTRFRSSNQPQHF. The CDR3 DNA reads as TGTGCCAGCAGTCCCACCCGATTCAGGTCAAGCAATCAGCCCCAGCATTTT.

The chain combines TRBV2 with TRBJ2-3, with TRBD2 matching over 9 bases. This CDR3 is 18 amino acids long. With V trimmed by 4 bases and J by 1 base, 12 bases remained unmatched. Germline V CDR1 and CDR2: SNHLY, FYNNEI. The CDR3 region has the DNA TGTGCCAGCAGTGTCTCGGTAGCGGGAGACGGGGGCACAGATACGCAGTATTTT. Translating gives CASSVSVAGDGGTDTQYF.

V is TRBV4-2 and J is TRBJ2-7, with D possibly being TRBD2 (5 bases). The CDR3 has 15 amino acids. Looked up from germline, CDR1 is LGHNA and CDR2 is YNFKEQ. V was pared by 1 base and J by 0 bases, with 10 bases between. CDR3 coding DNA: TGTGCCAGCAGCCAAGGCGGGTCCAGCTCCTACGAGCAGTACTTC. This gives the protein CASSQGGSSSYEQYF.

The chain employs TRBV27 and TRBJ2-1; the match to TRBD1 covers 8 bases. The J segment lost 9 bases and the V segment lost 7 bases, leaving 8 bases of the junction unmatched. CDR1 and CDR2 from the germline V gene are MNHEY and SMNVEV (reference sequence). This CDR3 contains 13 residues. CDR3 DNA: TGTGCCAGCACTCAGGGGGCGTTCGGTGAGCAGTTCTTC. It specifies CASTQGAFGEQFF.

As for this clone: One junction end disagrees with the germline gene, perhaps due to a read error. The chain has TRBV7-2 and TRBJ2-7; D gene ambiguous. The CDR3 covers 11 residues. Germline V gene lookup returns CDR1 SGHTA and CDR2 FQGNSA. This chain's CDR3 is CASSSYLEINF. CDR3 bases: TGTGCCAGCAGTTCTTACCTAGAAATAAACTTC.

The genes are TRBV7-9 and TRBJ2-2; D is undetermined. V shed 5 bases and J shed 6 bases, with 13 bases lying between them. This CDR3 has 14 residues. Germline CDR1 SEHNR, CDR2 FQNEAQ (reference sequence). The CDR3 loop reads CASSRPLVAGELFF. The DNA of the CDR3 is TGTGCCAGCAGCCGACCCCTCGTAGCCGGGGAGCTGTTTTTT.